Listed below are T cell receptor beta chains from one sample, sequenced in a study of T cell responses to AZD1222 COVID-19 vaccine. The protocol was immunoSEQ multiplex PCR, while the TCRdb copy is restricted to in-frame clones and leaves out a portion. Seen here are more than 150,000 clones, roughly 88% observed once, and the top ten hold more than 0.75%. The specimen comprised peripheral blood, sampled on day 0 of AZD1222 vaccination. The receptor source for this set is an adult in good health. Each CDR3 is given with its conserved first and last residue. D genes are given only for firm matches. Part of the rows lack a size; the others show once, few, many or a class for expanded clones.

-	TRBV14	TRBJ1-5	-	CASSQGEYQPQHF	TGTGCCAGCAGCCAAGGGGAATATCAGCCCCAGCATTTT
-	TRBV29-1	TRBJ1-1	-	CSVRVTDNTEAFF	TGCAGCGTTAGGGTGACAGATAACACTGAAGCTTTCTTT
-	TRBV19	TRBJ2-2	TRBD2	CASRTAGGPSGELFF	TGTGCCAGTAGGACAGCGGGAGGGCCATCCGGGGAGCTGTTTTTT
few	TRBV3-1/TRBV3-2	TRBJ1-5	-	CASSHWGNQPQHF	TGTGCCAGCAGCCACTGGGGCAATCAGCCCCAGCATTTT
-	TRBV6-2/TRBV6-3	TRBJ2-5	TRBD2	CASSHPFASGTHRRSETQYF	TGTGCCAGCAGCCACCCATTTGCTAGCGGGACCCATCGGAGGTCAGAGACCCAGTACTTC
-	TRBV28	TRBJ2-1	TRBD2	CASSLFSGGKNEQFF	TGTGCCAGCAGTTTATTTTCGGGGGGGAAGAATGAGCAGTTCTTC
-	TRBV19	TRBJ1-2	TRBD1	CASSIVGRGLYGYTF	TGTGCCAGTAGTATCGTCGGCAGGGGGTTATATGGCTACACCTTC
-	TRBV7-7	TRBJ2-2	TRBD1	CASSGQGAGTGELFF	TGTGCTAGCAGCGGACAGGGGGCTGGCACCGGGGAGCTGTTTTTT
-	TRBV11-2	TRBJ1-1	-	CASRGGTEAFF	TGTGCCAGCAGGGGGGGAACGGAAGCTTTCTTT
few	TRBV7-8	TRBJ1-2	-	CASSFETRRSYGYTF	TGTGCCAGCAGCTTTGAAACCAGACGGTCCTATGGCTACACCTTC
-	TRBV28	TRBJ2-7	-	CASLKPDYEQYF	TGTGCCAGCTTGAAGCCTGACTACGAGCAGTACTTC
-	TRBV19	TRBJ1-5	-	CASSIHAGSGQPQHF	TGTGCCAGTAGTATACATGCAGGGTCAGGGCAGCCCCAGCATTTT
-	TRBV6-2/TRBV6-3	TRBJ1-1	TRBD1	CASSNTRTGNTEAFF	TGTGCCAGCAGTAACACGCGGACAGGGAACACTGAAGCTTTCTTT
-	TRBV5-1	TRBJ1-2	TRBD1	CASSPGQGARGYTF	TGCGCCAGCAGCCCGGGACAGGGGGCAAGAGGCTACACCTTC
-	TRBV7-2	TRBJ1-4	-	CASSFSSGSDEKLFF	TGTGCCAGCAGCTTTTCTTCCGGGTCGGATGAAAAACTGTTTTTT
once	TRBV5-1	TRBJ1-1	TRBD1	CASRATGQGGWGHATEAFF	TGCGCCAGCCGCGCCACCGGACAGGGTGGTTGGGGACACGCCACTGAAGCTTTCTTT
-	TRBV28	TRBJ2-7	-	CASTHRDTLGQYF	TGTGCCAGCACCCATCGGGACACCCTCGGGCAGTACTTC
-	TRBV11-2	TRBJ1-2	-	CASSPHGYTF	TGTGCCAGCAGTCCCCATGGCTACACCTTC
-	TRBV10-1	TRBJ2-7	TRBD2	CASTGGLAGPHEQYF	TGCGCCAGCACCGGCGGACTAGCGGGACCACACGAGCAGTACTTC
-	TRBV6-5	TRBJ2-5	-	CASSYWQGGETQYF	TGTGCCAGCAGTTACTGGCAGGGTGGAGAGACCCAGTACTTC
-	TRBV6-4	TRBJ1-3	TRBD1	CASREVDRGWGSGTGNTIYF	TGTGCCAGCAGAGAAGTTGACAGGGGATGGGGTTCAGGGACTGGAAACACCATATATTTT
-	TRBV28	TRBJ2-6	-	CASRGSGANVLTF	TGTGCCAGCAGGGGCTCTGGGGCCAACGTCCTGACTTTC
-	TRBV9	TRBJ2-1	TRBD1	CASSTTGGLQFF	TGTGCCAGCAGCACGACAGGGGGGCTTCAGTTCTTC
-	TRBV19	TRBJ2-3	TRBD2	CASRDPGGLTDTQYF	TGTGCCAGTAGAGACCCGGGGGGTCTCACAGATACGCAGTATTTT
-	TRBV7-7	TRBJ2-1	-	CASSSGREYNEQFF	TGTGCTAGCAGCTCCGGACGGGAGTACAATGAGCAGTTCTTC
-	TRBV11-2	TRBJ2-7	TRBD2	CASSYPTSGAYEQYF	TGTGCCAGCAGCTACCCGACTAGCGGTGCCTACGAGCAGTACTTC
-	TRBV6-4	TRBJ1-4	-	CASPQKGRINEKLFF	TGTGCCAGCCCCCAAAAGGGCAGGATTAATGAAAAACTGTTTTTT
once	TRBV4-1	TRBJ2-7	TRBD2	CASSQDRREGHYEQYF	TGCGCCAGCAGCCAAGATAGGCGGGAGGGCCACTACGAGCAGTACTTC
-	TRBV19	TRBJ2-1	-	CASSIMGVSYNEQFF	TGTGCCAGTAGTATAATGGGAGTCTCCTACAATGAGCAGTTCTTC
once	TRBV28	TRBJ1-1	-	CASSFRLTGNTEAFF	TGTGCCAGCAGTTTCAGGTTGACAGGGAACACTGAAGCTTTCTTT
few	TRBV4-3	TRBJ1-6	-	CASSQGTAYNSPLHF	TGCGCCAGCAGCCAAGGTACCGCCTATAATTCACCCCTCCACTTT
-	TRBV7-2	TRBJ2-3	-	CASSWRVEDTQYF	TGTGCCAGCAGTTGGAGGGTTGAAGATACGCAGTATTTT
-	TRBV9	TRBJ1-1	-	CASSPQGEAFF	TGTGCCAGCAGCCCCCAGGGTGAAGCTTTCTTT
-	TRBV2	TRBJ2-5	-	CASRPVGETQYF	TGTGCCAGCCGGCCGGTAGGGGAGACCCAGTACTTC
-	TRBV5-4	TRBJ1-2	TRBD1	CASSFPSDRGGYTF	TGTGCCAGCAGCTTTCCGTCGGACAGGGGTGGCTACACCTTC
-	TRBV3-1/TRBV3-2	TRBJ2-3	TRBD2	CASSQIAGTSGGALTDTQYF	TGTGCCAGCAGCCAAATTGCCGGGACTAGCGGGGGGGCCCTCACAGATACGCAGTATTTT
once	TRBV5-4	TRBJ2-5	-	CASSLAGLGETQYF	TGTGCCAGCAGCTTGGCAGGTCTTGGGGAGACCCAGTACTTC